Each of the 7 T cell receptor beta chains below was sequenced from the same sample in a study of blood T cell repertoires in COVID-19. Profiled with immunoSEQ multiplex PCR; TCRdb holds only in-frame clones, not every one. This sample has around 340,000 clones; around nine tenths occur once, and the top ten carry 0.85% to 1.3%. The sequencing input was PBMCs or T cells enriched from blood (not recorded which). The receptors originated from a woman aged 25 to 39 who had been exposed to COVID-19.

The V gene is TRBV4-1, the J gene TRBJ1-3, with a possible D match to TRBD1 (6 bases). This CDR3 has 15 residues. Germline V gives CDR1 MGHRA, CDR2 YSYEKL. Trimming stripped 4 bases from V and 0 bases from J, with 10 bases between. CDR3 DNA sequence: TGCGCCAGCAGCCTGGACAGAAGCTCTGGAAACACCATATATTTT. As protein: CASSLDRSSGNTIYF.

J is TRBJ2-1 and V is TRBV9; TRBD1 might be the D (6 bases). Per the germline V gene, CDR1 is SGDLS and CDR2 is YYNGEE. The CDR3 loop spans 15 amino acids. V lost 3 bases and J 0 bases, leaving 10 bases between the germline ends. The CDR3 DNA reads as TGTGCCAGCAGCGCGGGACATCGCTCCTACAATGAGCAGTTCTTC. Protein: CASSAGHRSYNEQFF. The full variable domain, completed using reference TRBV9 and TRBJ2-1, is DSGVTQTPKHLITATGQRVTLRCSPRSGDLSVYWYQQSLDQGLQFLIQYYNGEERAKGNILERFSAQQFPDLHSELNLSSLELGDSALYFCASSAGHRSYNEQFFGPGTRLTVL.

This chain links TRBV30 with TRBJ1-2; the D gene is possibly TRBD1 (6 bases). CDR1 is GTSNPN and CDR2 is SVGIG in the germline V gene (reference sequence). The V gene lost 1 base and the J gene lost 2 bases, with 14 bases spanning the gap. CDR3 length equals 15 residues. The CDR3 DNA reads as TGTGCCTGGAGTGGAGCGGACAGTAGGAACTATGGCTACACCTTC. It translates to CAWSGADSRNYGYTF.

The chain links TRBV14 to TRBJ2-7, with D tentatively TRBD2 (6 bases). The length of the CDR3 is 14 residues. Looked up from germline, CDR1 is SGHDN and CDR2 is FVKESK. The ends were cut back, 6 bases at V and 2 bases at J, with 14 bases in the middle. The CDR3 protein is CASRSSGYAYEQYF. CDR3 sequence (DNA): TGTGCCAGCAGATCGAGCGGGTATGCCTACGAGCAGTACTTC.

The genes are TRBV9 and TRBJ1-2; perhaps TRBD1 as D (5 bases). The CDR3 consists of 15 residues. Per germline, CDR1 SGDLS and CDR2 YYNGEE. The ends were cut back, 2 bases at V and 8 bases at J, with 19 bases in the middle. CDR3 nucleotide sequence: TGTGCCAGCAGCGTCAACCCCAACGACAGCAAAGGCTACACCTTC. The encoded protein is CASSVNPNDSKGYTF. Using reference TRBV9 and TRBJ1-2 for the parts outside the CDR3, the full variable domain is DSGVTQTPKHLITATGQRVTLRCSPRSGDLSVYWYQQSLDQGLQFLIQYYNGEERAKGNILERFSAQQFPDLHSELNLSSLELGDSALYFCASSVNPNDSKGYTFGSGTRLTVV.

The chain combines TRBV9 with TRBJ2-1; D unclear. V dropped 0 bases and J dropped 11 bases, with 6 bases sitting between them. The germline V gene has CDR1 SGDLS and CDR2 YYNGEE. The CDR3 has 11 amino acids. The DNA of the CDR3 is TGTGCCAGCAGCGTAGGTGGGCAGCAGTTCTTC. Protein sequence: CASSVGGQQFF.

The rearrangement uses TRBV5-1 and TRBJ1-4; TRBD1 matches at 9 bases. V was clipped by 0 bases and J by 8 bases; unmatched bases: 2. This CDR3 has 14 amino acids. Looked up from germline, CDR1 is SGHRS and CDR2 is YFSETQ. CDR3 bases: TGCGCCAGCAGCTTGGCCACAGGGGGCGAAAAACTGTTTTTT. It codes for CASSLATGGEKLFF.